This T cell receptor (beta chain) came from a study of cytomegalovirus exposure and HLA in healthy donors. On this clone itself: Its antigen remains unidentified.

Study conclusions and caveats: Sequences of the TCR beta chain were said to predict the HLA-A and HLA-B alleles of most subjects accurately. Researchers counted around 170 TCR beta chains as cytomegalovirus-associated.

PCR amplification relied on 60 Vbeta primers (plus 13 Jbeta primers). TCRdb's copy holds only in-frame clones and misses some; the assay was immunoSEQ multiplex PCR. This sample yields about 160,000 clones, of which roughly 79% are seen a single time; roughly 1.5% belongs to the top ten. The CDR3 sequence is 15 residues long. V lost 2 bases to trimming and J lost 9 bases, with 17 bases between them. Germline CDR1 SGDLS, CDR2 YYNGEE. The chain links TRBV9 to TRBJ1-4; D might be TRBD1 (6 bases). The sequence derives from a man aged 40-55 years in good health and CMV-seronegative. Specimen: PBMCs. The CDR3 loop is CASSVDDRSRQKLFF. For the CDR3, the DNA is TGTGCCAGCAGCGTGGATGACAGGAGTCGCCAAAAACTGTTTTTT.